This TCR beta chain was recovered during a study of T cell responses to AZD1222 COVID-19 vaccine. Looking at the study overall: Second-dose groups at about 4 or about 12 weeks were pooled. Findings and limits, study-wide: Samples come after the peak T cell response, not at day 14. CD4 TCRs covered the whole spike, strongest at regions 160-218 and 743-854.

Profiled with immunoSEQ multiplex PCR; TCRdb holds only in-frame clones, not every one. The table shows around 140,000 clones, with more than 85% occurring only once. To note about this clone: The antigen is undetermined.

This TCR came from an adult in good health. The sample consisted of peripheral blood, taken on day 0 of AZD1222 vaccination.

CDR3 in DNA: TGTGCCAGCAGCCCCTCTAGCGGGAGGACCTTCTACGAGCAGTACTTC. It yields the protein CASSPSSGRTFYEQYF. The V gene is TRBV7-2, the J gene TRBJ2-7, with 11 bases matching TRBD2. V dropped 5 bases and J dropped 3; count of bases not matched to a gene: 9. Germline-derived CDR1 and CDR2 are SGHTA and FQGNSA. CDR3 size: 16 residues.